A selection of T cell receptor beta chains follows, all from one sample in a study of blood T cell repertoires in COVID-19. Here immunoSEQ multiplex PCR was the method, and the copy in TCRdb shows in-frame clones only, minus some. Altogether about 240,000 clones are present, around four fifths being singletons, with the ten largest covering around an eighth. The specimen was peripheral blood. These receptors were collected from a woman aged 60-70 years with active or convalescent COVID-19. Both conserved end residues are part of each CDR3. D genes are given only for firm matches. Clone sizes are given selectively: once, few, many, or a class where the clone is expanded.

TRBV28	.	.	TRBJ1-3	TGTGCCAGCAGTAATGGGGGCGCGGGAGCTGGAAACACCATATATTTT	CASSNGGAGAGNTIYF
TRBV25-1	.	TRBD2	TRBJ2-7	TGTGCCAGCAGTGAATCAGGGAGGGTAGGCGAGCAGTACTTC	CASSESGRVGEQYF
TRBV18	.	.	TRBJ2-2	TGTGCCAGCTCACCATATGGGCAGGGCGACACCGGGGAGCTGTTTTTT	CASSPYGQGDTGELFF
TRBV7-2	.	TRBD1	TRBJ2-7	TGTGCCAGCAGCTTCCGACAGGGGGGCCCCTACGAGCAGTACTTC	CASSFRQGGPYEQYF
TRBV24-1	.	TRBD1	TRBJ1-1	TGTGCCACCAGTGATTCCGGACAGGGGAACGAGGTGAACACTGAAGCTTTCTTT	CATSDSGQGNEVNTEAFF
TRBV24-1	.	.	TRBJ2-7	TGTGCCACCAGTGATTTGGGGAGTCCACGGGACACGAGGGTCTACGAGCAGTACTTC	CATSDLGSPRDTRVYEQYF
TRBV6-6	.	.	TRBJ1-3	TGTGCCAGCAGTCATCGGAACACCATATATTTT	CASSHRNTIYF
TRBV7-2	.	TRBD1	TRBJ1-1	TGTGCCAGCAGCTTAAGACCCCCAGGGGGGTTGAACACTGAAGCTTTCTTT	CASSLRPPGGLNTEAFF
TRBV14	few	.	TRBJ1-2	TGTGCCAGCAGCCAACGGCAGGACTATGGCTACACCTTC	CASSQRQDYGYTF
TRBV9	.	.	TRBJ2-7	TGTGCCAGCAGCGAGGCCCCAACAGGGACCTACGAGCAGTACTTC	CASSEAPTGTYEQYF
TRBV7-2	.	TRBD2	TRBJ2-1	TGTGCCAGCAGCTTGTGGACTAGCGCCTACAATGAGCAGTTCTTC	CASSLWTSAYNEQFF
TRBV14	.	.	TRBJ2-3	TGTGCCAGCAGCCTCCTAGCGAATACGGGGACAGATACGCAGTATTTT	CASSLLANTGTDTQYF
TRBV6-2/TRBV6-3	.	TRBD2	TRBJ2-3	TGTGCCAGCAGTCCCCCGGGACTAGCTTCAGATACGCAGTATTTT	CASSPPGLASDTQYF
TRBV6-1	.	.	TRBJ1-4	TGTGCCAGCAGTGGTTGGGACTACCGTTTTATTGGGAGTACTAATGAAAAACTGTTTTTT	CASSGWDYRFIGSTNEKLFF
TRBV5-5	.	TRBD1	TRBJ2-1	TGTGCCAGCAGCATCGAGGGGACAGGCTACAATGAGCAGTTCTTC	CASSIEGTGYNEQFF
TRBV2	.	TRBD2	TRBJ2-5	TGTGCCAGCAGTCAGCCGGGGGGTTTGGAGACCCAGTACTTC	CASSQPGGLETQYF
TRBV2	once	TRBD1	TRBJ1-6	TGTGCCAGCAGTGAGGACAGGGGGGGGTTCTCTAATTCACCCCTCCACTTT	CASSEDRGGFSNSPLHF
TRBV30	.	TRBD1	TRBJ1-2	TGTGCCTGGAGTGTACGGCCAGGGGGCCTCTCTAGAACTATTACCTATGGCTACACCTTC	CAWSVRPGGLSRTITYGYTF
TRBV6-2/TRBV6-3	.	.	TRBJ1-2	TGTGCCAGCAGTTACCTTACGAGGCTCTCGCATGGCTACACCTTC	CASSYLTRLSHGYTF
TRBV7-2	.	TRBD2	TRBJ2-5	TGTGCCAGCAGCTTAGTCGGGACTAGCGGGCAAGAGACCCAGTACTTC	CASSLVGTSGQETQYF
TRBV19	.	.	TRBJ2-3	TGTGCCAGTAGTATCAGAGGGAGCACAGATACGCAGTATTTT	CASSIRGSTDTQYF
TRBV29-1	few	.	TRBJ1-3	TGCAGCGTTTCAGGGTTTTCTGGAAACACCATATATTTT	CSVSGFSGNTIYF
TRBV30	few	.	TRBJ1-3	TGTGCCTGGAGTGCACAAGCTAGCTCTGGAAACACCATATATTTT	CAWSAQASSGNTIYF
TRBV2	once	TRBD1	TRBJ1-2	TGTGCCAGCGGCGGGACAGCGCCTAACTATGGCTACACCTTC	CASGGTAPNYGYTF
TRBV7-9	few	.	TRBJ2-3	TGTGCCAGCAGCTCCCCCGGGGTAGCACAACTGCTCACAGATACGCAGTATTTT	CASSSPGVAQLLTDTQYF
TRBV11-1	few	TRBD2	TRBJ2-5	TGTGCCAGCAGCTTCCGGACTAGCGGGGGGCAAGAGACCCAGTACTTC	CASSFRTSGGQETQYF
TRBV2	.	.	TRBJ1-1	TGTGCCAGCAGTGGGCCGGCGGCCTCGAACACTGAAGCTTTCTTT	CASSGPAASNTEAFF
TRBV6-5	once	.	TRBJ1-6	TGTGCCAGCAGTTACGGGACAACCTATAATTCACCCCTCCACTTT	CASSYGTTYNSPLHF
TRBV7-6	.	.	TRBJ1-1	TGTGCCAGCAGCTTAGGATTTGGAGAGGCTTTCTTT	CASSLGFGEAFF
TRBV6-2/TRBV6-3	many	TRBD1	TRBJ1-2	TGTGCCAGCAGTTCCCGGGACAGGGGGTATGGCTACACCTTC	CASSSRDRGYGYTF
TRBV19	.	.	TRBJ2-7	TGTGCCAGTAGTATAGGCCCCGGACAGAGCTCCTACGAGCAGTACTTC	CASSIGPGQSSYEQYF
TRBV18	.	TRBD1	TRBJ1-1	TGTGCCAGCTCACCACCGGGGACAGGGAACACTGAAGCTTTCTTT	CASSPPGTGNTEAFF
TRBV5-1	.	TRBD2	TRBJ2-2	TGCGCCAGCAGCTCCGTAGCGGGAACGAACACCGGGGAGCTGTTTTTT	CASSSVAGTNTGELFF